This TCR beta chain was obtained from a study of regulatory T cells in long-lasting Graves disease. For the study at large: Antithyroid drug intake by newly diagnosed Graves' patients had lasted under 3 months. Findings and caveats of the study: Sharing of public clonotypes was greater in persistent patients (under 3,000) than in new patients (around 880).

Construction of TCR beta libraries relied on iRepertoire HTBI primers and on Arm-PCR targeting CDR3 regions. TCRdb reprocessed the multiplex PCR reads via MiXCR and lists one record per CDR3 protein. The table shows approximately 470,000 distinct CDR3 sequences, with 15% to 20% occurring only once. CDR1 is KGHSH and CDR2 is LQKENI in the germline V gene. The CDR3 covers 13 residues. V dropped 2 bases and J dropped 9; count of bases not matched to a gene: 6. At least ten counts were recorded for this clonotype. What it recognizes is unknown. The time point was: newly diagnosed GD, antithyroid drugs for less than 3 months. Making the TCR library involved RNA that had been extracted from PBMCs. As a group, patients came from one endocrinology department in Xi'an, China. This sample was shared with a second study, whose subject was T cells in Graves' hyperthyroidism and ophthalmopathy.

The source was peripheral blood mononuclear cells (PBMCs), collected at new diagnosis, from a patient treated with antithyroid drugs. This rearrangement joins TRBV18 to TRBJ1-1; 7 bases match TRBD1. The source is a man aged 35-49 years with Graves disease. The CDR3 region has the DNA TGTGCCAGCTCACCAATCGGACAGGAACAAGCTTTCTTT. It translates to CASSPIGQEQAFF.